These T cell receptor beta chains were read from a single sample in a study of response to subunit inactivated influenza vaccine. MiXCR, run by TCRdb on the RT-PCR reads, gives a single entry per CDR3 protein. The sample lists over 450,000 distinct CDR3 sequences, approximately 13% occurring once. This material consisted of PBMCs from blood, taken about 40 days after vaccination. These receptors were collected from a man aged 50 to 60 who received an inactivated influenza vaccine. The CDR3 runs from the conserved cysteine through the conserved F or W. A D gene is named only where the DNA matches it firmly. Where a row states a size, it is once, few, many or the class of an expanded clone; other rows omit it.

TGCGCCAGCAGCGGGGCCGGGACAGGGGGCCAAGAGACCCAGTACTTC	CASSGAGTGGQETQYF	NA	TRBJ2-5	TRBV5-1	TRBD1
TGTGCCAGCAGCCCCCCTTCCGGACTAGCACGCTACGAGCAGTACTTC	CASSPPSGLARYEQYF	few	TRBJ2-7	TRBV7-9	TRBD2
TGTGCCACCAAGTGGGGGGGTGAGCAGTTCTTC	CATKWGGEQFF	many	TRBJ2-1	TRBV15	TRBD2
TGTGCCAGCAGCTTGACAGGGGGTGCCCAGGGGACCCAGTACTTC	CASSLTGGAQGTQYF	NA	TRBJ2-5	TRBV5-5	TRBD1
TGTGCCAGCAGCGACAGGCTCCCCTACGAGCAGTACTTC	CASSDRLPYEQYF	NA	TRBJ2-7	TRBV6-2/TRBV6-3	NA
TGTGCCAGAAGCCCCTTTGTCAGCCCGAACAATGAGCAGTTCTTC	CARSPFVSPNNEQFF	NA	TRBJ2-1	TRBV7-2	NA
TGTGCCAGCTCCTGGACAGCCGCCTACGAGCAGTACTTC	CASSWTAAYEQYF	many	TRBJ2-7	TRBV5-6	NA
TGTGCCACCAGTGCCGGGAATCAAAACATTCAGTACTTC	CATSAGNQNIQYF	NA	TRBJ2-4	TRBV15	NA
TGTGCCAGCAGTAGAATCGACAGGGGGTACTCCTACGAGCAGTACTTC	CASSRIDRGYSYEQYF	NA	TRBJ2-7	TRBV28	TRBD1
TGCGCCAGCAGCGACTGGACAACAAACACTGAAGCTTTCTTT	CASSDWTTNTEAFF	many	TRBJ1-1	TRBV5-1	NA
TGTGCCACCAGTGATTGGACCAGGGCGGCTGGCTACACCTTC	CATSDWTRAAGYTF	NA	TRBJ1-2	TRBV24-1	NA
TGTGCCAGCAGCTTAGTTGGGACAGCGGTCCACTATGGCTACACCTTC	CASSLVGTAVHYGYTF	many	TRBJ1-2	TRBV11-2	TRBD1
TGTGCCAGCAGTCGACGAGCGGGGAACACCGGGGAGCTGTTTTTT	CASSRRAGNTGELFF	many	TRBJ2-2	TRBV12-3/TRBV12-4	NA
TGCAGTGCTAGATTTGGGACTGCGGCCCGAGAGCAGTTCTTC	CSARFGTAAREQFF	NA	TRBJ2-1	TRBV20-1	NA
TGCAGCGTTAGAGCGGGAGGGCCCAGCGAGCAGTACTTC	CSVRAGGPSEQYF	few	TRBJ2-7	TRBV29-1	TRBD2
TGTGCCAGCAGCTTAATTAGCGGGAGGGATGAGCAGTTCTTC	CASSLISGRDEQFF	NA	TRBJ2-1	TRBV7-9	TRBD2
TGTGCCAGCTCTACGGGCGGCTCCTACGAGCAGTACTTC	CASSTGGSYEQYF	many	TRBJ2-7	TRBV6-1	NA
TGTGCCATCAGTGAGTCGGGTCCTGAAGTAAGTAATCAGCCCCAGCATTTT	CAISESGPEVSNQPQHF	NA	TRBJ1-5	TRBV10-3	NA
TGCAGTGCTAGGGCCGGGGCTAGCGGAGGGAGCACAGATACGCAGTATTTT	CSARAGASGGSTDTQYF	NA	TRBJ2-3	TRBV20-1	TRBD2
TGTGCCAGCAGCCAGATCCGACTAGCGGGGCACTACGAGCAGTACTTC	CASSQIRLAGHYEQYF	NA	TRBJ2-7	TRBV3-1	TRBD2
TGCAGTGCTAGGGACAGGGGGCGCGCCTATAATTCACCCCTCCACTTT	CSARDRGRAYNSPLHF	few	TRBJ1-6	TRBV20-1	TRBD1
TGTGCCAGCAGTCCGTCAGGGACAGGGGTTGACAGGGACTATGGCTACACCTTC	CASSPSGTGVDRDYGYTF	few	TRBJ1-2	TRBV27	TRBD1
TGTGCCACCAGTGATTTTGGTCGGGGAGGAGAGACCCAGTACTTC	CATSDFGRGGETQYF	few	TRBJ2-5	TRBV24-1	NA
TGTGCCAGCCCCCGGGATTCACAGTACTTC	CASPRDSQYF	NA	TRBJ2-7	TRBV6-2/TRBV6-3	NA
TGTGCCAGCAGACGTCGACAGGGATCCGAGCAGTACTTC	CASRRRQGSEQYF	NA	TRBJ2-7	TRBV7-8	TRBD1
TGTGCCAGCAGTTTGTTCGAGAGGGTCCATGGCTACACCTTC	CASSLFERVHGYTF	once	TRBJ1-2	TRBV12-3/TRBV12-4	NA
TGTGCCAGCTCGTACCAAGAGACCAAGTACTTC	CASSYQETKYF	NA	TRBJ2-5	TRBV18	NA
TGTGCCAGCAGCAAACGACTAGCGCTTTCTTCGAACACCGGGGAGCTGTTTTTT	CASSKRLALSSNTGELFF	few	TRBJ2-2	TRBV11-2	TRBD2
TGTGCCAGCAGTTTAGGGGGCCTAGCCCCGAGCACAGATACGCAGTATTTT	CASSLGGLAPSTDTQYF	NA	TRBJ2-3	TRBV12-3/TRBV12-4	NA
TGTGCCAGCAGCGGCAAACTGGGACAGGGGAGCAGTGAGACCCAGTACTTC	CASSGKLGQGSSETQYF	NA	TRBJ2-5	TRBV7-9	TRBD1
TGCAGCGATAGGACAGCTAAGAACACTGAAGCTTTCTTT	CSDRTAKNTEAFF	few	TRBJ1-1	TRBV29-1	NA
TGTGCCAGCAGCCCGATAAGTAAGACCCAGTACTTC	CASSPISKTQYF	NA	TRBJ2-5	TRBV7-3	NA
TGTGCCAGCAGCGTAGATCCGGGCACCGGGGAGCTGTTTTTT	CASSVDPGTGELFF	few	TRBJ2-2	TRBV9	NA
TGTGCCAGCAGCTGGGCAGTCCAAGAGACCCAGTACTTC	CASSWAVQETQYF	many	TRBJ2-5	TRBV7-2	NA
TGCGCCAGCAGCGTCACCGGGGCGACTAGCGGGGCAACCTACAATGAGCAGTTCTTC	CASSVTGATSGATYNEQFF	few	TRBJ2-1	TRBV5-1	TRBD2
TGTGCCAGCAGTGATTATTCCGCGCCTAGCGGGGGGACGGGGGAGCAGTACTTC	CASSDYSAPSGGTGEQYF	few	TRBJ2-7	TRBV6-1	TRBD2
TGTGCCAGCAGCTTAGGAGGGGCGAGTCAGCCCCAGCATTTT	CASSLGGASQPQHF	many	TRBJ1-5	TRBV7-2	NA
TGTGCCAGTAGGTCCGGGACAGGGCGTTATGGCTACACCTTC	CASRSGTGRYGYTF	NA	TRBJ1-2	TRBV7-9	TRBD1
TGCGCCAGCACTCGCCTAGGACAGTCCCCCGCGGAGACCGGGGAGCTGTTTTTT	CASTRLGQSPAETGELFF	many	TRBJ2-2	TRBV10-2	NA
TGTGCCAGCAGCTTAGGGGTCGCCGGGACGGGGAGTTCCTACGAGCAGTACTTC	CASSLGVAGTGSSYEQYF	NA	TRBJ2-7	TRBV11-2	NA
TGTGCCAGCAGTTACTCGACTAGCTACGAGCAGTACTTC	CASSYSTSYEQYF	NA	TRBJ2-7	TRBV6-5	NA
TGTGCCAGCAGTCCGGTGGGTACCGGGGAGCTGTTTTTT	CASSPVGTGELFF	many	TRBJ2-2	TRBV7-2	NA
TGCAGTGCCAAGCAGTACTCCTACAATGAGCAGTTCTTC	CSAKQYSYNEQFF	few	TRBJ2-1	TRBV20-1	NA
TGTGCCAGCAGCCAGATAGGACATGCCTCCTCCTACGAGCAGTACTTC	CASSQIGHASSYEQYF	few	TRBJ2-7	TRBV7-8	NA
TGTGCCAGCAGAAGACTAGCCTCCAAGGGGTCCTACGAGCAGTACTTC	CASRRLASKGSYEQYF	few	TRBJ2-7	TRBV6-1	TRBD2
TGTGCCAGCAGTCTTACGGGGTATAGCGGCTACGAGCAGTACTTC	CASSLTGYSGYEQYF	NA	TRBJ2-7	TRBV27	NA
TGCAGTGCTAGAGTTCAAGGGCCACTAGCCCGTACCTACGAGCAGTACTTC	CSARVQGPLARTYEQYF	NA	TRBJ2-7	TRBV20-1	NA
TGCAGCGTTGAACTGGCTGGAAACACCATATATTTT	CSVELAGNTIYF	many	TRBJ1-3	TRBV29-1	NA